This T cell receptor (beta chain) was documented in a study of Graves' ophthalmopathy and Graves' hyperthyroidism. The study's findings and limits: The model's ophthalmopathy progression predictions had around 67% sensitivity and about 72% specificity.

Amplification targeted the TCR beta CDR3 regions, with RNA transcripts as the source material. Second-round multiplex PCR came after a first-round RT-PCR that employed HTBI primers. Each CDR3 protein gets one entry after TCRdb re-called the multiplex PCR reads with MiXCR. Of roughly 400,000 distinct CDR3 sequences listed, approximately 18% were seen once; the top ten hold 2% to 3%. Deletions cut 1 base from V and 0 bases from J, with 4 bases between. CDR1 is SQVTM, CDR2 ANQGSEA, per germline. The CDR3 has 14 residues. Other autoimmune diseases, uncontrolled infections, pregnancy or lactation excluded patients from enrollment. The PBMCs were taken from approximately 9.7 ml of fresh peripheral blood. For this clonotype: Its target is not known.

The chain links TRBV29-1 to TRBJ2-6; D remains unclear. This receptor was obtained from an adult woman with stable Graves' hyperthyroidism. Material for sequencing was peripheral blood. The CDR3 here is CSVEVSSGANVLTF. The CDR3 DNA is TGCAGCGTTGAAGTCAGCTCTGGGGCCAACGTCCTGACTTTC.